This T cell receptor beta chain appears in the sequencing data of a study of CD8 T cells in ankylosing spondylitis. Study results and caveats: It was reported that disease-linked clones were significantly enriched in matched ankylosing spondylitis synovial fluid. Blood from ankylosing spondylitis patients appeared to carry a characteristic roughly 8-variant TCR beta motif. Those disease-linked clones were CD8+; they were also relatively rare in peripheral blood. Some of these motif variants have turned up before, in reports on reactive arthritis synovial fluid and blood.

With molecular barcodes, quantitative 5'-RACE was used to make the TCR beta libraries. MiXCR was run by TCRdb on the 5' RACE reads, yielding one entry per CDR3 protein. The sample lists under 950,000 distinct CDR3 sequences; under 20% were seen once. The table lists this clonotype with a few counts. Antigen: not known. CDR1 is SGHRS and CDR2 is YFSETQ in the germline V gene. This CDR3 comprises 15 residues. Trimming removed 0 bases at V and 1 base at J, with 8 bases between. The sample taken for sequencing was blood, either unsorted or a sorted T cell fraction (not recorded which). The chain carries TRBV5-1 and TRBJ2-1; D gene ambiguous. This TCR was sampled from a male donor with ankylosing spondylitis. In nucleotides, the CDR3 is TGCGCCAGCAGCTTGGGGGTAGCTTCCTACAATGAGCAGTTCTTC. Its translation is CASSLGVASYNEQFF.